This T cell receptor (beta chain) was retrieved from a study of blood T cell repertoires in COVID-19. Study overall: Spain, Italy and the United States supplied samples that represented acute and convalescent COVID-19. PBMCs, B-cell-depleted T cells, or T cells provided the cDNA or gDNA that made up the material.

Authors' data handling: Amplification of reference gene primers provided the estimated nucleated cell counts. Sequenced by immunoSEQ multiplex PCR; TCRdb stores in-frame clones only, minus some. V and J calls and clone size follow that table, whereas D and trimming were derived from the DNA. The sample holds fewer than 350,000 clones; around 84% are singletons and the top ten take around 1.8%. Shortly before study entry, within 2 weeks, exposed participants had met a COVID-19 case. This CDR3 has 14 residues. V was pared by 6 bases and J by 1 base, with 10 bases between. The germline CDR1 and CDR2 sequences are MNHEY and SVGAGI.

This sequence was found in a woman aged 25 to 39 who had been exposed to COVID-19. The rearrangement joins TRBV6-5 to TRBJ1-5; maybe TRBD1 (5 bases). The sequencing sample was made of PBMCs or T cells enriched from blood (not recorded which). The CDR3 DNA reads TGTGCCAGCAGCGGAGGGGAGAGCAATCAGCCCCAGCATTTT. This encodes CASSGGESNQPQHF.